Below, one T cell receptor (beta chain) is given with its context. Its target is not known. This record belongs to a study of OX40 agonist ivuxolimab in advanced cancers. Study-level information: Dose-escalation patients were diagnosed with hepatocellular carcinoma, melanoma, renal cell cancer or head and neck cancer.

Assay: immunoSEQ multiplex PCR; the TCRdb copy retains only in-frame clones and omits some. The table records about 19,000 clones, roughly 78% of them present only once. Autoimmune disease history or systemic immunosuppression excluded patients. Broader study findings: Researchers report that CD8+ T cells had, on average, more expanded clones than CD4+. Some patients who did not respond also had low normalized T-cell clonal expansion.

Material: CD4+ or CD8+ T cells sorted from blood, obtained in a trial of the OX40 agonist ivuxolimab. The receptor's source is an adult with an advanced solid tumor such as melanoma, head and neck, liver or kidney cancer.

This CDR3 reads CASSFADRVFYNEQFF. The CDR3 coding sequence is TGTGCCAGCAGTTTCGCGGACAGGGTTTTTTACAATGAGCAGTTCTTC. The V call is TRBV28, the J call TRBJ2-1, with 8 bases matching TRBD1. In germline, CDR1 is MDHEN, CDR2 SYDVKM. Trimming cost V 3 bases and J 4 bases; bases outside gene matches: 8. CDR3 length equals 16 residues.